This TCR beta chain was identified during a study of cytomegalovirus exposure and HLA in healthy donors. General study results and limits: CMV serostatus was the sole immune exposure data available. In vitro work confirmed that three CMV-associated chains recognize CMV antigens. Some TCR beta chains (164 of them) were listed as cytomegalovirus-associated. Association of a missense DCLRE1C variant with TCR beta V- and J-gene trimming was reported in a later analysis.

With 6 bases removed from V and 4 bases from J, the gap between germline ends came to 15 bases. CDR1 and CDR2 (germline): SGHAT, FQNNGV. This CDR3 contains 14 residues. The study ran its PCR with 60 Vbeta and 13 Jbeta primers. The data were produced by immunoSEQ multiplex PCR, yet TCRdb's version contains in-frame clones alone and is incomplete. The repertoire includes roughly 140,000 clones, more than 75% of them detected once, and around 2.4% sits in the top ten. About this clone: No antigen is known for it.

The sequencing input was PBMCs. This chain uses TRBV11-2 with TRBJ1-1; the D is unclear. The TCR was taken from a woman under 30 in good health and CMV-seropositive. The CDR3 nucleotides are TGTGCCAGCAGTTTTACAGTGGGGAGCACTGAAGCTTTCTTT. This encodes CASSFTVGSTEAFF.